This T cell receptor beta chain was obtained from a study of T cells in tumors after PD-1 blockade. Produced via immunoSEQ multiplex PCR; TCRdb's table is partial and in-frame only. The table has some 48,000 clones, just under 80% seen once. Germline CDR1 and CDR2: MNHEY and SMNVEV (reference sequence). V was clipped by 1 base and J by 3 bases, with 6 bases between them. There are 14 residues in the CDR3. This TCR came from a human donor with basal cell carcinoma. V is TRBV27 and J is TRBJ1-4; no reliable D call. The specimen comprised PBMCs, sampled before anti-PD-1 treatment. The CDR3 nucleotides read TGTGCCAGCAGTTTATTGTCCCCTAATGAAAAACTGTTTTTT. Its translation is CASSLLSPNEKLFF.